A single sample is the source of the 13 T cell receptor beta chains below, sequenced in a study of blood T cell repertoires in COVID-19. Profiled with immunoSEQ multiplex PCR; TCRdb holds only in-frame clones, not every one. The sample holds roughly 32,000 clones; around 77% are singletons and the top ten take more than 15%. Material for sequencing was peripheral blood. The receptors derive from a human donor in a cohort sampled during active COVID-19.

The gene calls are TRBV3-1 (or the pseudogene TRBV3-2) and TRBJ2-3, with 7 bases matching TRBD2. This CDR3 is built from 16 residues. The junction had 9 bases not matched to a gene; V was cut back by 4 bases and J by 2 bases. Germline CDR1 LGHDT, CDR2 YNNKEL (reference sequence). CDR3 nucleotides: TGTGCCAGCAGCCCCTGGGGACTATCTTTCACAGATACGCAGTATTTT. It translates to CASSPWGLSFTDTQYF.

The chain combines TRBV7-9 with TRBJ2-7; 8 bases map to TRBD1. The V gene's germline CDR1 is SEHNR and CDR2 FQNEAQ (reference sequence). The trim removed 5 bases at V and 4 bases at J, leaving 10 bases unmatched. The CDR3 is 15 amino acids. CDR3 DNA: TGTGCCAGCAGCCCCGGACAGGGCGGGCAATACGAGCAGTACTTC. This sequence encodes CASSPGQGGQYEQYF.

The chain couples TRBV18 to TRBJ2-2, with 10 bases lining up with TRBD1. Germline loops: CDR1 KGHSH, CDR2 LQKENI. This CDR3 region has 20 residues. The junction had 22 bases not matched to a gene; V was cut back by 6 bases and J by 6 bases. The CDR3 bases are TGTGCCAGCTCTCACCTCCGACCCTACCACGGGACAGGGGCCTCCGGGGAGCTGTTTTTT. Translated: CASSHLRPYHGTGASGELFF.

This rearrangement joins TRBV30 to TRBJ2-3; TRBD2 matches 10 bases. This CDR3 is built from 14 residues. The trim removed 2 bases at V and 6 bases at J, leaving 5 bases unmatched. Germline assignment: CDR1 GTSNPN and CDR2 SVGIG (reference sequence). In nucleotides, the CDR3 is TGTGCCTGGAGTCAAGCGGGGGGGCGGGATACGCAGTATTTT. Its protein is CAWSQAGGRDTQYF.

This chain uses TRBV12-3 or TRBV12-4 with TRBJ2-3; D possibly corresponds to TRBD2 (6 bases). The CDR3 is 13 residues long. V was shortened by 6 bases and J by 4 bases, with 11 bases between the two germline ends. Written as DNA, the CDR3 is TGTGCCAGCAGCCAAGGGGAGGCAGATACGCAGTATTTT. This gives the protein CASSQGEADTQYF.

The chain has TRBV18 and TRBJ2-7; TRBD1 agrees at 7 bases. Germline values: CDR1 KGHSH, CDR2 LQKENI. J gave up 2 bases and V 3 bases, and 10 bases lay outside the gene matches. The CDR3 length is 16 residues. This chain's CDR3 is CASSPRTGTATYEQYF. CDR3 in DNA: TGTGCCAGCTCACCGCGTACCGGGACAGCGACCTACGAGCAGTACTTC. Based on the CDR3 plus reference TRBV18 and TRBJ2-7, the full variable domain is NAGVMQNPRHLVRRRGQEARLRCSPMKGHSHVYWYRQLPEEGLKFMVYLQKENIIDESGMPKERFSAEFPKEGPSILRIQQVVRGDSAAYFCASSPRTGTATYEQYFGPGTRLTVT.

The V gene is TRBV27, the J gene TRBJ2-7; TRBD2 aligns across 13 bases. With 4 bases clipped from V and 6 bases from J, the junction kept 6 bases outside the gene matches. The CDR3 spans 15 residues. Germline V CDR1 and CDR2: MNHEY, SMNVEV (reference sequence). For the CDR3, the DNA is TGTGCCAGCAGTTCCCGACTAGCGGGAGGATCCGAGCAGTACTTC. Residues: CASSSRLAGGSEQYF.

The V gene is TRBV27, the J gene TRBJ2-5; D not resolved. In germline, CDR1 is MNHEY, CDR2 SMNVEV (reference sequence). V dropped 2 bases and J dropped 1 base, with 8 bases sitting between them. CDR3 length equals 14 residues. The CDR3 reads CASSLNSRQETQYF. DNA for the CDR3: TGTGCCAGCAGTTTAAACAGCCGCCAAGAGACCCAGTACTTC.

This sequence joins TRBV5-6 and TRBJ1-2; TRBD1 aligns across 7 bases. The CDR3 is 15 amino acids. V lost 4 bases and J lost 7; bases outside the gene matches: 13. In germline, CDR1 is SGHDT, CDR2 YYEEEE. The CDR3 loop reads CASSHRRQGSRGYTF. Here the CDR3 DNA reads TGTGCCAGCAGCCACCGACGACAGGGCTCCCGTGGCTACACCTTC.

A remark on this clone: The sample carries other DNA sequences with the same CDR3. The chain carries TRBV30 and TRBJ1-6; weak D call: TRBD1 (5 bases). Germline CDR1 GTSNPN, CDR2 SVGIG (reference sequence). The CDR3 totals 12 residues. Between the trimmed V and J ends, which lost 4 bases and 6 bases, there was a span of 7 bases. CDR3: CAWTQGNSPLHF. Here the CDR3 DNA reads TGTGCCTGGACTCAGGGTAATTCACCCCTCCACTTT.

The rearrangement joins TRBV28 to TRBJ2-7; 9 bases are a match to TRBD1. Germline V lookup: CDR1 MDHEN, CDR2 SYDVKM. The CDR3 is 14 residues long. V lost 7 bases and J lost 0; bases outside the gene matches: 4. This CDR3 reads CASTATGGSYEQYF. Here the CDR3 DNA reads TGTGCCAGCACTGCGACAGGGGGCTCCTACGAGCAGTACTTC.

This chain uses TRBV30 with TRBJ1-6; tentatively, D is TRBD1 (5 bases). In germline, CDR1 is GTSNPN, CDR2 SVGIG (reference sequence). V lost 2 bases, J lost 13 bases, and 12 bases lay in between. There are 12 residues in the CDR3. CDR3 region: CAWSRTPSPLHF. The CDR3 DNA reads as TGTGCCTGGAGTAGGACACCATCGCCCCTCCACTTT.

The chain is built from TRBV14 and TRBJ1-2; D remains ambiguous. Between the trimmed V and J ends, which lost 1 base and 4 bases, there was a span of 10 bases. Germline assignment: CDR1 SGHDN and CDR2 FVKESK. The CDR3 totals 14 residues. The CDR3 DNA sequence: TGTGCCAGCAGCCAAGCGGGTGTGACCTATGGCTACACCTTC. Translation gives CASSQAGVTYGYTF.